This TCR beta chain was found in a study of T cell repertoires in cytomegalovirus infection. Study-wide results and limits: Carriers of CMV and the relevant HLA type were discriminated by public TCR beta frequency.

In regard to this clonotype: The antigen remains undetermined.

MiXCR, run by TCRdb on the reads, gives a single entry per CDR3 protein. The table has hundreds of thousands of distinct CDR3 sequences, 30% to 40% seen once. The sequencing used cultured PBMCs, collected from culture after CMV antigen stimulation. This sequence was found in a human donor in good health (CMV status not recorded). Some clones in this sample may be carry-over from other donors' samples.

The CDR3 spells CSAREGEERYNEQFF. In DNA, the CDR3 is TGCAGTGCTAGAGAGGGGGAGGAGAGGTACAATGAGCAGTTCTTC. This chain links TRBV20-1 with TRBJ2-1; D may be TRBD2 (6 bases). The germline V gene encodes CDR1 DFQATT and CDR2 SNEGSKA (reference sequence). The V gene lost 0 bases and the J gene lost 4 bases, with 13 bases spanning the gap. CDR3 length: 15 residues.